Shown below are 18 T cell receptor beta chains from a single sample sequenced in a study of long-term antiretroviral therapy in people with HIV. The run of the v3.0 immunoSEQ assay was at survey level. TCRdb's copy holds only in-frame clones and misses some; the assay was immunoSEQ multiplex PCR. The data contain about 39,000 clones, around 85% of them singletons. Material: unsorted PBMCs, obtained 1.2 years after starting antiretroviral therapy. The receptors derive from a woman between 45 and 60 years old with HIV.

This rearrangement joins TRBV19 to TRBJ2-6; no firm D call. Looked up from germline, CDR1 is LNHDA and CDR2 is SQIVND (reference sequence). The CDR3 consists of 12 residues. V lost 6 bases, J lost 0 bases, and 0 bases lay in between. Here the CDR3 DNA reads TGTGCCAGTAGCTCTGGGGCCAACGTCCTGACTTTC. It yields the protein CASSSGANVLTF. Supplemented by reference TRBV19 and TRBJ2-6, the full variable domain reads DGGITQSPKYLFRKEGQNVTLSCEQNLNHDAMYWYRQDPGQGLRLIYYSQIVNDFQKGDIAEGYSVSREKKESFPLTVTSAQKNPTAFYLCASSSGANVLTFGAGSRLTVL.

The V and J genes are TRBV15 and TRBJ1-4, with a weak D call TRBD1 (5 bases). Trimming cost V 1 base and J 7 bases, with 10 bases left between them. CDR1 and CDR2 from the germline V gene are LNHNV and YYDKDF (reference sequence). The CDR3 spans 14 residues. Here the CDR3 reads CATSRGDDVEKLFF. CDR3 DNA: TGTGCCACCAGCAGAGGGGACGATGTTGAAAAACTGTTTTTT.

The chain has TRBV7-9 and TRBJ2-3; D ambiguous. V lost 1 base and J lost 4, with 9 bases in between. The CDR3 totals 14 residues. CDR1 and CDR2 from the germline V gene are SEHNR and FQNEAQ (reference sequence). The chain's CDR3 is CASSLGLAPDTQYF. The DNA for the CDR3 is TGTGCCAGCAGCTTAGGGTTAGCCCCAGATACGCAGTATTTT.

This clone is a singleton in its sample. This sequence joins TRBV7-9 and TRBJ2-1, with TRBD2 identical over 12 bases. Per the germline V gene, CDR1 is SEHNR and CDR2 is FQNEAQ (reference sequence). The CDR3 is made up of 15 amino acids. Germline trimming cut 6 bases from V and 6 bases from J; bases unmatched to any gene: 6. CDR3 bases: TGTGCCAGCAGTTCTAGCGGGGGGGCGGTCAATGAGCAGTTCTTC. Encoded protein: CASSSSGGAVNEQFF.

The chain combines TRBV2 with TRBJ2-7; the D gene could be TRBD1 or TRBD2 (5 bases each). This CDR3 has 13 amino acids. Germline V gene sequence: CDR1 SNHLY, CDR2 FYNNEI. Trimming removed 7 bases at V and 4 bases at J, with 14 bases between. The CDR3 sequence: CASTPSWGYEQYF. CDR3 DNA: TGTGCCAGCACCCCGTCGTGGGGGTACGAGCAGTACTTC.

The chain uses TRBV11-2 and TRBJ2-3; D remains ambiguous. Germline CDR1 is SGHAT and CDR2 is FQNNGV. V dropped 3 bases and J dropped 3 bases, with 10 bases sitting between them. The CDR3 runs to 14 residues. This CDR3 is CASSFRGPTDTQYF. The CDR3 DNA reads TGTGCCAGCAGCTTCAGAGGCCCAACAGATACGCAGTATTTT.

The rearrangement uses TRBV9 and TRBJ2-1; D is perhaps TRBD1 (6 bases). CDR1 is SGDLS, CDR2 YYNGEE, per germline. The germline V and J ends were trimmed by 0 bases and 0 bases, with 7 bases remaining between them. The CDR3 extends over 15 amino acids. The CDR3 DNA is TGTGCCAGCAGCGTAGTAGGGGGCTCCTACAATGAGCAGTTCTTC. Translating gives CASSVVGGSYNEQFF. The full variable domain, its missing parts supplied by reference TRBV9 and TRBJ2-1, is DSGVTQTPKHLITATGQRVTLRCSPRSGDLSVYWYQQSLDQGLQFLIQYYNGEERAKGNILERFSAQQFPDLHSELNLSSLELGDSALYFCASSVVGGSYNEQFFGPGTRLTVL.

The chain has TRBV7-8 and TRBJ2-1; TRBD2 agrees at 9 bases. The CDR3 runs to 14 residues. V gave up 5 bases and J gave up 9 bases; unmatched junction bases: 8. Germline CDR1 and CDR2: SGHVS and FQNEAQ. CDR3 amino acids: CASSRASGVGEQFF. For the CDR3, the DNA is TGTGCCAGCAGCAGAGCTAGCGGGGTTGGTGAGCAGTTCTTC.

The chain couples TRBV7-9 to TRBJ2-7; D is unresolved. The germline CDR1 and CDR2 sequences are SEHNR and FQNEAQ (reference sequence). The ends were cut back, 5 bases at V and 3 bases at J, with 8 bases in the middle. This CDR3 has 12 residues. In DNA form, the CDR3 reads TGTGCCAGCAGCCCGGCCAACTACGAGCAGTACTTC. It encodes CASSPANYEQYF.

This clone was seen more than once but under ten times. The CDR3 nucleotides are TGTGCCAGCAGCTGGGATGCCAATCAGCCCCAGCATTTT. This sequence encodes CASSWDANQPQHF. V and J are TRBV11-2 and TRBJ1-5; no firm D call. The length of the CDR3 is 13 residues. V lost 4 bases to trimming and J lost 3 bases, with 7 bases between them. CDR1 and CDR2 (germline): SGHAT, FQNNGV.

Details on this clone: Compared with germline, one end of the junction differs, possibly owing to a read error. The chain employs TRBV4-2 and TRBJ1-2; D gene uncertain. From germline, CDR1 is LGHNA and CDR2 YNFKEQ. This CDR3 has 15 amino acids. The DNA of the CDR3 is TGTGCCAGCAGCCAAGATGGTGTGTCGAGAAGACTGGAGCCCTTC. It translates to CASSQDGVSRRLEPF.

The rearrangement joins TRBV18 to TRBJ1-5; no definite D call. This CDR3 is 16 amino acids long. Trimming pared 0 bases from V and 2 bases from J, leaving 11 bases between. CDR1 is KGHSH and CDR2 is LQKENI in the germline V gene. The DNA for the CDR3 is TGTGCCAGCTCACCACCAGGAGGGTTCGGCAATCAGCCCCAGCATTTT. Translation gives CASSPPGGFGNQPQHF. Full variable domain (outside the CDR3, taken from reference TRBV18 and TRBJ1-5): NAGVMQNPRHLVRRRGQEARLRCSPMKGHSHVYWYRQLPEEGLKFMVYLQKENIIDESGMPKERFSAEFPKEGPSILRIQQVVRGDSAAYFCASSPPGGFGNQPQHFGDGTRLSIL.

This clone is medium-sized within its sample. The V gene is TRBV7-9, the J gene TRBJ1-5; D remains unclear. V lost 1 base and J lost 7, with 8 bases in between. There are 13 residues in the CDR3. Germline CDR1 SEHNR, CDR2 FQNEAQ (reference sequence). The CDR3 is CASSLVGGQPQHF. Here the CDR3 DNA reads TGTGCCAGCAGCTTAGTGGGAGGCCAGCCCCAGCATTTT.

V usage is TRBV19 and J usage is TRBJ1-2; tentatively, D is TRBD1 (5 bases). The V end was cut by 6 bases, the J end by 3 bases, with 11 bases between. The germline V gene has CDR1 LNHDA and CDR2 SQIVND (reference sequence). The CDR3 has 13 residues. This CDR3 reads CASSQGIDYGYTF. CDR3 nucleotide sequence: TGTGCCAGTAGCCAGGGAATTGACTATGGCTACACCTTC.

Only one count was recorded for this clone. The genes are TRBV7-9 and TRBJ1-4; maybe TRBD1 (6 bases). Trimming took off 1 base at V and 0 bases at J, with 15 bases between the two ends. Germline V gives CDR1 SEHNR, CDR2 FQNEAQ (reference sequence). CDR3 length: 18 residues. DNA of the CDR3: TGTGCCAGCAGCTTAGAGGGGCTGGGGGGGCCAACTAATGAAAAACTGTTTTTT. This translates into CASSLEGLGGPTNEKLFF.

The rearrangement joins TRBV7-2 to TRBJ2-5; 14 bases map to TRBD2. V lost 5 bases and J lost 2; bases outside the gene matches: 13. This CDR3 region has 19 residues. The germline gives CDR1 SGHTA, CDR2 FQGNSA. CDR3 residues: CASSPRLAGGRGPQETQYF. CDR3 DNA sequence: TGTGCCAGCAGCCCACGACTAGCGGGGGGGCGGGGCCCTCAAGAGACCCAGTACTTC.

The chain joins TRBV5-6 to TRBJ2-1; no clear D. Germline values: CDR1 SGHDT, CDR2 YYEEEE. Deletions cut 2 bases from V and 8 bases from J, with 8 bases between. The CDR3 sequence is 12 residues long. CDR3 DNA sequence: TGTGCCAGCAGCTTTGAAGAGTATGAGCAGTTCTTC. Residues: CASSFEEYEQFF. Filled out from reference TRBV5-6 and TRBJ2-1, the complete variable domain reads DAGVTQSPTHLIKTRGQQVTLRCSPKSGHDTVSWYQQALGQGPQFIFQYYEEEERQRGNFPDRFSGHQFPNYSSELNVNALLLGDSALYLCASSFEEYEQFFGPGTRLTVL.

The chain recombines TRBV4-3 with TRBJ1-4, with 9 bases lining up with TRBD1. This CDR3 contains 17 residues. Germline V gene sequence: CDR1 LGHNA, CDR2 YSLEER. V was pared by 0 bases and J by 8 bases, with 10 bases of the junction left unmatched. This CDR3 reads CASSQDAAGTGPEKLFF. The CDR3 DNA reads TGCGCCAGCAGCCAAGACGCAGCCGGGACAGGGCCCGAAAAACTGTTTTTT.